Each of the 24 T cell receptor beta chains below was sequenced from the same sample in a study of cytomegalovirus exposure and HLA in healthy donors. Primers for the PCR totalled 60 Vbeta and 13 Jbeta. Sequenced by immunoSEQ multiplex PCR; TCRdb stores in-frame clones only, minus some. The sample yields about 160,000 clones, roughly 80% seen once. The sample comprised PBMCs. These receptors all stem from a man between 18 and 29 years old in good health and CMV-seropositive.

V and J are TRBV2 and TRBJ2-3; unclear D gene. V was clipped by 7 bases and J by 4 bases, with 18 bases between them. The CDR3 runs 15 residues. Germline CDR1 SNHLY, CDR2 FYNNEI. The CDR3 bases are TGTGCCAGCAAAGTCGGTCGCGGTCTCGCAGATACGCAGTATTTT. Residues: CASKVGRGLADTQYF.

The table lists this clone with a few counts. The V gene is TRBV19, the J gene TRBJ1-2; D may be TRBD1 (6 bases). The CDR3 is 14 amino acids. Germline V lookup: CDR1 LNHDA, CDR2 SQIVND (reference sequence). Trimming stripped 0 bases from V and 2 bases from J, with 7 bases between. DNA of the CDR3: TGTGCCAGTAGTATAGATACAGGGAACTATGGCTACACCTTC. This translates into CASSIDTGNYGYTF.

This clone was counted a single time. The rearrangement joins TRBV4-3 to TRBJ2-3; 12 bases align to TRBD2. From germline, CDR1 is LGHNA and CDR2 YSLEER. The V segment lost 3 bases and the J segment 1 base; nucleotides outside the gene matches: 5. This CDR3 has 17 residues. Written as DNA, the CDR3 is TGCGCCAGCAGCCAGTCTAGGACTAGCGGGGGCACAGATACGCAGTATTTT. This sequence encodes CASSQSRTSGGTDTQYF.

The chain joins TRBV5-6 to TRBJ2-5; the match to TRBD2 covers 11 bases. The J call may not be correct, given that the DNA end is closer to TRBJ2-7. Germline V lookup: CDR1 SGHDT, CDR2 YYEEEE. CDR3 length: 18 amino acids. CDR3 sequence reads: CASSLGLAGGTWSYEQYF. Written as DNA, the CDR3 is TGTGCCAGCAGCTTGGGGCTAGCGGGAGGAACTTGGTCCTACGAGCAGTACTTC.

CDR3 DNA sequence: TGTGCCAGCAGTTACGCAGCGGGGGTTTCAGATACGCAGTATTTT. Translating gives CASSYAAGVSDTQYF. This sequence joins TRBV6-5 and TRBJ2-3; 8 bases line up with TRBD2. The CDR3 has 15 residues. J lost 4 bases, V lost 2 bases, and 5 bases had no gene match. Germline lookup yields CDR1 MNHEY and CDR2 SVGAGI.

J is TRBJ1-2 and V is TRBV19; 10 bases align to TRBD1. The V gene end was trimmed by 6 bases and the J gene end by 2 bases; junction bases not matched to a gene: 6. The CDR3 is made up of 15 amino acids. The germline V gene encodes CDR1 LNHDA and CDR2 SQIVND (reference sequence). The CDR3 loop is CASSRPGQGNYGYTF. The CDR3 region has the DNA TGTGCCAGTAGCCGACCGGGACAGGGGAACTATGGCTACACCTTC.

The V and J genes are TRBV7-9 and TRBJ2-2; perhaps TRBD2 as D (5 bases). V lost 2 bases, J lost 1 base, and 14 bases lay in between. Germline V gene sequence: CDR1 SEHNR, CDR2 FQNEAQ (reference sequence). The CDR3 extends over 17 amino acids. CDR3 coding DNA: TGTGCCAGCAGCTTAAGGTTTGACTACTTGAACACCGGGGAGCTGTTTTTT. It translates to CASSLRFDYLNTGELFF.

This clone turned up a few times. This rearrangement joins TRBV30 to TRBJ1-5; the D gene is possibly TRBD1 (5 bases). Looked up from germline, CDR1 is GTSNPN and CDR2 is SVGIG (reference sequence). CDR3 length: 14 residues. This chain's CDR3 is CGLSQGPENQPQHF. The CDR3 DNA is TGTGGCCTCTCCCAGGGCCCCGAAAATCAGCCCCAGCATTTT.

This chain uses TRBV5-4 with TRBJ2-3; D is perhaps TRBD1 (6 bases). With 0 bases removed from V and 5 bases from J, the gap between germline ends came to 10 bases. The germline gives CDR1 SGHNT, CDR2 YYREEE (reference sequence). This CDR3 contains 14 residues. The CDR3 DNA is TGTGCCAGCAGCTTGGACAGGGTGGGAGATACGCAGTATTTT. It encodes CASSLDRVGDTQYF.

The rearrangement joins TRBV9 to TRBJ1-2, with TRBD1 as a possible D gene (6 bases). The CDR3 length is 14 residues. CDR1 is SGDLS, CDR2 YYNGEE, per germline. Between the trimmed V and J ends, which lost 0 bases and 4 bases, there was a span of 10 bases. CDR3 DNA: TGTGCCAGCAGCGTAGATGGGGGCGGCTATGGCTACACCTTC. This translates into CASSVDGGGYGYTF.

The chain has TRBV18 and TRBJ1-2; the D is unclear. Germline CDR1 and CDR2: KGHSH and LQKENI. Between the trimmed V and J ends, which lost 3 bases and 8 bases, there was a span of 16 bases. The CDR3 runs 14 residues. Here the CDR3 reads CASSPSSGEGGYTF. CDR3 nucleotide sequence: TGTGCCAGCTCACCCTCGTCCGGGGAAGGGGGCTACACCTTC. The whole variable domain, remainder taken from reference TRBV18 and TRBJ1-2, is NAGVMQNPRHLVRRRGQEARLRCSPMKGHSHVYWYRQLPEEGLKFMVYLQKENIIDESGMPKERFSAEFPKEGPSILRIQQVVRGDSAAYFCASSPSSGEGGYTFGSGTRLTVV.

The CDR3 sequence is CATSKTGGWGEQYF. Written as DNA, the CDR3 is TGTGCCACCAGCAAGACAGGGGGCTGGGGCGAGCAGTACTTC. This chain connects TRBV27 to TRBJ2-7, with 10 bases that match TRBD1. CDR1 and CDR2 (germline): MNHEY, SMNVEV (reference sequence). Trimming removed 10 bases from V and 6 bases from J; junction bases left unmatched: 12. This CDR3 has 14 amino acids.

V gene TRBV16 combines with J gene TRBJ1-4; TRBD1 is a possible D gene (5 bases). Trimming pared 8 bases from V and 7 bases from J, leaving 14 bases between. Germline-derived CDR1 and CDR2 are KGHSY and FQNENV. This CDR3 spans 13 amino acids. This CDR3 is CASWGLSGEKLFF. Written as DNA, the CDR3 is TGTGCCAGCTGGGGCCTTTCGGGTGAAAAACTGTTTTTT.

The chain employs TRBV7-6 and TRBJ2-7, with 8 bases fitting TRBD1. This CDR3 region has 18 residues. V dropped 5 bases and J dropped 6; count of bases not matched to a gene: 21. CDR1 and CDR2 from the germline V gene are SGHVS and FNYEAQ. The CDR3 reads CASSPDTTGGSYPGEQYF. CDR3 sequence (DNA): TGTGCCAGCAGCCCAGATACTACAGGGGGTTCCTACCCAGGCGAGCAGTACTTC.

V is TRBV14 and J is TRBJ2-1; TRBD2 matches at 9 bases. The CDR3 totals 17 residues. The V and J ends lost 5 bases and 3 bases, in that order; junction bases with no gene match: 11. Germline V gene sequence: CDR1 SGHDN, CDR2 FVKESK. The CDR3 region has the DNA TGTGCCAGCAGCTACAAGCCGGGACTAGCACACTACAATGAGCAGTTCTTC. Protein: CASSYKPGLAHYNEQFF.

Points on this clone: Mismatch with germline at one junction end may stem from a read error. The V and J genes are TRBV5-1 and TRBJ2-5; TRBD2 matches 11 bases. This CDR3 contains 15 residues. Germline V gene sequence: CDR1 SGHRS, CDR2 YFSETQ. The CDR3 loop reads CASSLAGLAGGEQYF. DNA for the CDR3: TGCGCCAGCAGTTTGGCCGGGCTAGCGGGAGGAGAGCAGTACTTC.

CDR3 DNA sequence: TGTGCCAGCCATTCCGGGGCCAACGTCCTGACTTTC. Amino acid sequence: CASHSGANVLTF. This sequence joins TRBV6-6 and TRBJ2-6; D is uncertain. With 8 bases removed from V and 4 bases from J, the gap between germline ends came to 6 bases. Germline assignment: CDR1 MNHNY and CDR2 SVGAGI (reference sequence). The CDR3 covers 12 residues.

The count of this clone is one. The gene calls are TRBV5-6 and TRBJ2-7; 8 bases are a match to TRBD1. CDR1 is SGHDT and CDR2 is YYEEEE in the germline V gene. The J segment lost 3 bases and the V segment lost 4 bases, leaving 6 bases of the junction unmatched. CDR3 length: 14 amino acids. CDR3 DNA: TGTGCCAGCAGCCCAGGACAGGGAGGCTACGAGCAGTACTTC. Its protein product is CASSPGQGGYEQYF. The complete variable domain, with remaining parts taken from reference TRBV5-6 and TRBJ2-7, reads DAGVTQSPTHLIKTRGQQVTLRCSPKSGHDTVSWYQQALGQGPQFIFQYYEEEERQRGNFPDRFSGHQFPNYSSELNVNALLLGDSALYLCASSPGQGGYEQYFGPGTRLTVT.

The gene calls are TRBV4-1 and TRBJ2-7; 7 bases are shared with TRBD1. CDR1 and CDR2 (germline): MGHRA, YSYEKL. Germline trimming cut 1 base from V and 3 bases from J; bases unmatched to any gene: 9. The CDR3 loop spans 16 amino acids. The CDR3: CASSQVMGQRLYEQYF. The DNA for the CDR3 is TGCGCCAGCAGCCAAGTAATGGGACAGAGACTCTACGAGCAGTACTTC.

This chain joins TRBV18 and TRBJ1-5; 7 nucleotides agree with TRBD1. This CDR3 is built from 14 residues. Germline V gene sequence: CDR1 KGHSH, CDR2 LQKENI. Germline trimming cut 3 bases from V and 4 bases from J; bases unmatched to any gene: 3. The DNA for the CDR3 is TGTGCCAGCTCACCGGACAGGCAAAATCAGCCCCAGCATTTT. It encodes CASSPDRQNQPQHF.

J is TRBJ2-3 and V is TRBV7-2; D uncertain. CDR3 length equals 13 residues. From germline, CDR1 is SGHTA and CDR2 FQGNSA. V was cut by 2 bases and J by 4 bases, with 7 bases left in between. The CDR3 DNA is TGTGCCAGCAGCTTACGGAGAGCAGATACGCAGTATTTT. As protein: CASSLRRADTQYF.

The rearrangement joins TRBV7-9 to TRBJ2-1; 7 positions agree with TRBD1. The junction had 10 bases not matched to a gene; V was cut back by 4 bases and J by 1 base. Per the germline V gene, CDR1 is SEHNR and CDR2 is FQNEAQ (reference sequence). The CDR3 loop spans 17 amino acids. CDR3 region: CASSSSRVQGSYNEQFF. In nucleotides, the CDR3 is TGTGCCAGCAGCTCTTCTAGGGTACAGGGGTCCTACAATGAGCAGTTCTTC.

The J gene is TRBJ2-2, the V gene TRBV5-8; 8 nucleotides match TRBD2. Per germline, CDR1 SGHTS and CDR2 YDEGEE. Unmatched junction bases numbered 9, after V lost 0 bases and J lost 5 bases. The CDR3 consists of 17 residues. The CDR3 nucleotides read TGTGCCAGCAGCTTGGAAAGACGGGGGGGCCTGACCGGGGAGCTGTTTTTT. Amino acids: CASSLERRGGLTGELFF.

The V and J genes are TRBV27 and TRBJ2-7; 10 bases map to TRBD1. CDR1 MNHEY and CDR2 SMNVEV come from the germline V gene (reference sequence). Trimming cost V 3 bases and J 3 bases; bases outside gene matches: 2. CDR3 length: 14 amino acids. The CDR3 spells CASSFGTGVYEQYF. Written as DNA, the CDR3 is TGTGCCAGCAGTTTTGGGACAGGGGTCTACGAGCAGTACTTC.